This TCR beta chain was found in a study of cytomegalovirus exposure and HLA in healthy donors. The CDR3 extends over 17 amino acids. V lost 4 bases to trimming and J lost 3 bases, with 18 bases between them. Germline V CDR1 and CDR2: MDHEN, SYDVKM. This PCR relied on a set of 60 Vbeta primers and 13 Jbeta primers. The protocol was immunoSEQ multiplex PCR, while the TCRdb copy is restricted to in-frame clones and leaves out a portion. In the table there are roughly 150,000 clones, about 80% of which are singletons. The study, taken as a whole, reports: Three CMV-associated chains proved CMV antigen-specific in vitro. It emerged from a later analysis that several of the most significant clusters appeared to be linked to common viral pathogens.

About this clone itself: What it binds is unknown.

The receptor was isolated from a woman in her 50s in good health and CMV-seropositive. This rearrangement joins TRBV28 to TRBJ1-4, with D possibly TRBD1 on 5 matching bases. Sequencing input: PBMCs. The CDR3 here is CASSSSWAGRANEKLFF. CDR3 bases: TGTGCCAGCAGTTCTTCCTGGGCGGGGCGGGCTAATGAAAAACTGTTTTTT.